The 6 T cell receptor beta chains below come from one sample, sequenced in a study of blood T cells in healthy people across ages. A second PCR, run for roughly 6 to 11 cycles, used a sample-barcoded 5' primer plus a J-beta primer mix. TCRdb fed the 5' RACE reads into MiXCR, producing one record per CDR3 protein. Of hundreds of thousands of distinct CDR3 sequences in the sample, under 25% were seen once. The sample consisted of blood. The receptors were gathered from a man in his sixties or seventies in good health.

The J gene is TRBJ2-3, the V gene TRBV7-2; D unclear. The DNA end is a closer match to TRBJ1-3, so the J assignment may be wrong. This CDR3 contains 12 residues. Germline V gene lookup returns CDR1 SGHTA and CDR2 FQGNSA. The CDR3 sequence is CASSLREALIYF. DNA of the CDR3: TGTGCCAGCAGCTTAAGAGAGGCTCTCATATATTTT.

This clonotype was found a few times. The V gene is TRBV5-1, the J gene TRBJ1-2; D is ambiguous. Germline V gene data show CDR1 as SGHRS and CDR2 as YFSETQ. V was pared by 4 bases and J by 3 bases, with 13 bases between. This CDR3 has 14 residues. Here the CDR3 reads CASSPRLEDYGYTF. The CDR3 DNA reads TGCGCCAGCAGCCCCCGACTGGAGGACTATGGCTACACCTTC.

This clonotype was recorded a few times. The rearrangement links TRBV19 to TRBJ1-4; D is unclear. The germline V gene has CDR1 LNHDA and CDR2 SQIVND (reference sequence). The CDR3 is made up of 15 amino acids. V lost 6 bases, J lost 8 bases, and 19 bases lay in between. DNA of the CDR3: TGTGCCAGTAGGACCGGCGCAGGAGGAGAGGAAAAACTGTTTTTT. Translated: CASRTGAGGEEKLFF.

This clonotype has only a few counts. The chain couples TRBV20-1 to TRBJ2-5; perhaps D is TRBD1 or TRBD2 (5 bases each). Germline lookup yields CDR1 DFQATT and CDR2 SNEGSKA (reference sequence). The CDR3 covers 10 residues. V dropped 6 bases and J dropped 11 bases, with 13 bases sitting between them. CDR3 amino acids: CSAVLGEQYF. The CDR3 DNA reads as TGCAGTGCGGTACTGGGGGAGCAGTACTTC.

This clonotype was seen only a few times. V and J are TRBV28 and TRBJ2-7, with a possible D match to TRBD1 (5 bases). The end of the DNA is better explained by TRBJ2-5, so the J call may be wrong. CDR1 MDHEN and CDR2 SYDVKM come from the germline V gene. The CDR3 extends over 15 amino acids. This CDR3 is CASSLPGQHQETQYF. In DNA, the CDR3 is TGTGCCAGCAGTTTACCAGGGCAGCACCAAGAGACCCAGTACTTC.

This clonotype was seen a handful of times. This sequence joins TRBV20-1 and TRBJ2-5, with 12 bases that match TRBD2. Germline V gene lookup returns CDR1 DFQATT and CDR2 SNEGSKA (reference sequence). The CDR3 is 15 residues long. Trimming at V came to 6 bases and at J to 4 bases, leaving 9 bases not matched to a gene. Written as DNA, the CDR3 is TGCAGTGCCGACCGGGGACTAGCGGGTCCAGAGACCCAGTACTTC. Residues: CSADRGLAGPETQYF.